Listed below are T cell receptor beta chains from one sample, sequenced in a study of vaccination and CD4 T cells after COVID-19. Each CDR3 protein gets one entry after TCRdb re-called the PCR reads with MiXCR. The sample lists some 5,900 distinct CDR3 sequences, about 50% occurring once. For these TCRs, the target antigens are not known. Sequenced input: CD4+ T cells from blood, cultured in vitro. The receptors originated from a human donor who had recovered from COVID-19. Each CDR3 is given with its conserved first and last residue. The order of the fields is D gene, J gene, V gene, clone size, CDR3 protein, CDR3 DNA. A D gene is named only where the DNA matches it firmly. For some rows the clone size is stated as once, few or many, or as a class when expanded; others skip it.

TRBD2,TRBJ2-3,TRBV9,few,CASSPREGRSDTQYF,TGTGCCAGCAGCCCCCGGGAGGGCCGTTCAGATACGCAGTATTTT
TRBD2,TRBJ2-2,TRBV7-2,-,CASSSLAGVNTGELFF,TGTGCCAGCAGCTCACTAGCGGGGGTAAACACCGGGGAGCTGTTTTTT
-,TRBJ1-1,TRBV27,-,CASSLSRRTEAFF,TGTGCCAGCAGTTTATCCAGGAGGACTGAAGCTTTCTTT
-,TRBJ1-5,TRBV7-9,-,CASSPPAGAQHF,TGTGCCAGCAGCCCGCCCGCGGGAGCCCAGCATTTT
-,TRBJ1-2,TRBV30,-,CAGGTRYGYTF,TGTGCCGGGGGGACCCGTTATGGCTACACCTTC
-,TRBJ2-7,TRBV28,-,CASSSTGSYEQYF,TGTGCCAGCAGTAGTACAGGCTCCTACGAGCAGTACTTC
-,TRBJ2-3,TRBV7-8,-,CASSSAGSSTDTQYF,TGTGCCAGCAGCTCGGCGGGATCAAGCACAGATACGCAGTATTTT
-,TRBJ1-6,TRBV2,few,CASSEGYGNSPLHF,TGTGCCAGCAGTGAAGGCTATGGCAATTCACCCCTCCACTTT
-,TRBJ2-5,TRBV7-9,few,CASSPRTSGGTQYF,TGTGCCAGCAGCCCTCGGACCTCTGGGGGGACCCAGTACTTC
-,TRBJ2-3,TRBV20-1,-,CSVQAGPRTDTQYF,TGCAGTGTGCAGGCGGGCCCACGCACAGATACGCAGTATTTT
-,TRBJ2-3,TRBV28,-,CASSRLGPLSTDTQYF,TGTGCCAGCAGCCGACTAGGGCCTTTAAGCACAGATACGCAGTATTTT
-,TRBJ1-1,TRBV27,few,CASSLRTIQGVAFF,TGTGCCAGCAGTTTACGGACTATTCAGGGCGTAGCTTTCTTT
-,TRBJ1-6,TRBV6-1,few,CASSVGPYNSPLHF,TGTGCCAGCAGTGTTGGGCCCTATAATTCACCCCTCCACTTT